The 7 T cell receptor beta chains given below trace back to one sample, sequenced in a study of regulatory T cells in long-lasting Graves disease. Construction of the TCR beta libraries employed iRepertoire HTBI primers in conjunction with Arm-PCR of CDR3 regions. TCRdb used MiXCR to reprocess the multiplex PCR reads, holding one entry per CDR3 protein. The table includes 360,000 or so distinct CDR3 sequences, around 15% detected once. Time point defined: newly diagnosed GD, antithyroid drugs for less than 3 months. From RNA extracted from PBMCs, the TCR library was made. These sequences were also reported in another study, on T cells in Graves' hyperthyroidism and ophthalmopathy.

The starting material was peripheral blood mononuclear cells (PBMCs), obtained at new diagnosis, from a patient treated with antithyroid drugs. The receptors shown here come from a woman in her late teens or twenties with Graves disease.

The chain recombines TRBV28 with TRBJ1-5; TRBD1 matches 7 bases. The germline V gene encodes CDR1 MDHEN and CDR2 SYDVKM. V trimming: 2 bases; J trimming: 6 bases; junction bases outside the gene matches: 10. This CDR3 comprises 16 residues. In nucleotides, the CDR3 is TGTGCCAGCAGTTTACTGCAGGGGGTAACGGGTCAGCCCCAGCATTTT. Its translation: CASSLLQGVTGQPQHF.

This clonotype occurred many times. The CDR3, as DNA: TGTGCCAGCAGCTGGACAGGGGCTAGCACTGAAGCTTTCTTT. Translating it yields CASSWTGASTEAFF. The rearrangement uses TRBV3-1 and TRBJ1-1; 9 bases map to TRBD1. V was pared by 5 bases and J by 4 bases, with 5 bases of the junction left unmatched. CDR1 is LGHDT, CDR2 YNNKEL, per germline (reference sequence). The CDR3 has 14 residues.

This sequence joins TRBV10-2 and TRBJ1-5, with 8 bases aligning to TRBD1. This CDR3 comprises 15 residues. Germline V lookup: CDR1 WSHSY, CDR2 SAAADI. V lost 4 bases to trimming and J lost 0 bases; unmatched junction nucleotides: 2. The CDR3 loop is CASSGGQASNQPQHF. CDR3 sequence (DNA): TGCGCCAGCAGTGGGGGACAGGCTAGCAATCAGCCCCAGCATTTT.

This chain uses TRBV6-2 or TRBV6-3 with TRBJ2-7; TRBD2 matches at 13 bases. The CDR3 sequence is 15 residues long. Germline trimming cut 4 bases from V and 9 bases from J; bases unmatched to any gene: 9. From germline, CDR1 is MNHEY and CDR2 SVGEGT. The CDR3 sequence is CASSLPGTSGIGQYF. In nucleotides, the CDR3 is TGTGCCAGCAGTTTACCGGGGACTAGCGGGATTGGGCAGTACTTC.

In its sample, this clonotype was seen many times. J is TRBJ2-7 and V is TRBV12-3 or TRBV12-4; D perhaps matches TRBD1 (6 bases). V was shortened by 4 bases and J by 3 bases, with 16 bases between the two germline ends. This CDR3 contains 15 residues. The CDR3 region is CASSSGTIAFYEQYF. The CDR3 DNA is TGTGCCAGCAGTTCAGGGACAATCGCCTTCTACGAGCAGTACTTC.

In its sample, this clonotype was seen many times. The rearrangement joins TRBV10-3 to TRBJ2-3; 13 bases are a match to TRBD2. The CDR3 is 16 residues long. Germline CDR1 ENHRY, CDR2 SYGVKD. J gave up 5 bases and V 8 bases, and 10 bases lay outside the gene matches. The CDR3 reads CAIRPHGTSGKDTQYF. CDR3 in DNA: TGTGCCATCCGACCCCATGGGACTAGCGGGAAAGATACGCAGTATTTT.

There are a few counts of this clonotype. The chain links TRBV5-1 to TRBJ2-7; a possible D gene is TRBD1 (5 bases). Trimming stripped 1 base from V and 1 base from J, with 12 bases between. CDR1 is SGHRS, CDR2 YFSETQ, per germline. The CDR3 has 15 residues. CDR3 nucleotides: TGCGCCAGCAGCTTGTGGGGCGCATCGTCCTACGAGCAGTACTTC. Translating gives CASSLWGASSYEQYF.